This TCR beta chain was identified in a study of blood T cell repertoires in COVID-19. Overall study context: Both acute and convalescent COVID-19 samples were obtained from the United States, Italy and Spain. Sources were T cells, B-cell-depleted T cells, or PBMCs; the material itself was cDNA or gDNA.

This clone has only a few counts. The repertoire was sequenced with immunoSEQ multiplex PCR; TCRdb's copy has only in-frame clones and lacks some. The sample has roughly 400,000 clones; nearly 90% are singletons. Germline CDR1 and CDR2: MDHEN and SYDVKM. This CDR3 has 14 residues. V was clipped by 7 bases and J by 5 bases; unmatched bases: 10. This rearrangement joins TRBV28 to TRBJ2-7; 8 bases are a match to TRBD1. The specimen sequenced was PBMCs or T cells enriched from blood (not recorded which). The clonotype was recovered from a young woman who had been exposed to COVID-19. CDR3 nucleotide sequence: TGTGCCAGCATGGTGCAGGGGGCTCTGGACGAGCAGTACTTC. This translates into CASMVQGALDEQYF.